This entry is about one T cell receptor (beta chain). The sample belongs to a study of cytomegalovirus exposure and HLA in healthy donors. Study details: Earlier findings included roughly 120 million unique TCR beta sequences obtained from about 179 million T cells.

These donors counted as nominally healthy when sampled, but unrecorded immune exposures were likely. The junction had 2 bases not matched to a gene; V was cut back by 7 bases and J by 4 bases. Germline V gene lookup returns CDR1 MNHNS and CDR2 SASEGT. The CDR3 is made up of 14 amino acids. Amplification used 60 Vbeta primers and 13 Jbeta primers. Using immunoSEQ multiplex PCR, the repertoire was profiled, and TCRdb retains in-frame clones only, with some absent. This table has tens of thousands of clones, 75% to 85% appearing once. The rearrangement joins TRBV6-1 to TRBJ2-1; 12 bases match TRBD2. Sequencing input: PBMCs. This sequence originates from a male donor in good health and CMV-seronegative. In DNA, the CDR3 is TGTGCCAGCATCCTAGCGGGGGGGTACAATGAGCAGTTCTTC. Translation gives CASILAGGYNEQFF.